The sequence of this TCR beta chain was determined in a study of regulatory T cells in long-lasting Graves disease. Trimming cost V 3 bases and J 5 bases; bases outside gene matches: 9. This CDR3 region has 14 residues. Germline lookup yields CDR1 GTSNPN and CDR2 SVGIG (reference sequence). This clonotype has a count of ten or more. Antigen specificity is unknown. Documented time point: newly diagnosed GD, antithyroid drugs for less than 3 months. PBMC-derived RNA was used for the TCR library. It was American Thyroid Association guidelines that determined Graves' disease diagnosis. General study points: Gene preferences differed: TRBV28, TRBJ1-2, TRBJ2-5 in persistent cases.

Through Arm-PCR of CDR3 regions and iRepertoire HTBI primers, TCR beta libraries were built. Via MiXCR, TCRdb re-called the multiplex PCR reads, giving one row per CDR3 protein. Of hundreds of thousands of distinct CDR3 sequences detected, 16% appear once; the ten largest clones hold around 10%. The sample was also reused in another study, on T cells in Graves' hyperthyroidism and ophthalmopathy. Turning to that study: The patients, who ranged from 18 to 65 in age, presented with newly diagnosed hyperthyroidism lasting under 2 months. An initial round of RT-PCR targeting the TCR CDR3 relied on the HTBI primer set.

This receptor was taken from a woman aged 25-40 years with Graves disease. The chain combines TRBV30 with TRBJ1-2; 7 nucleotides match TRBD1. Sequencing used peripheral blood mononuclear cells (PBMCs), obtained at new diagnosis, from a patient treated with antithyroid drugs. Here the CDR3 reads CAWSGQGGHYGYTF. The CDR3 DNA reads as TGTGCCTGGAGCGGGCAGGGGGGGCATTATGGCTACACCTTC.